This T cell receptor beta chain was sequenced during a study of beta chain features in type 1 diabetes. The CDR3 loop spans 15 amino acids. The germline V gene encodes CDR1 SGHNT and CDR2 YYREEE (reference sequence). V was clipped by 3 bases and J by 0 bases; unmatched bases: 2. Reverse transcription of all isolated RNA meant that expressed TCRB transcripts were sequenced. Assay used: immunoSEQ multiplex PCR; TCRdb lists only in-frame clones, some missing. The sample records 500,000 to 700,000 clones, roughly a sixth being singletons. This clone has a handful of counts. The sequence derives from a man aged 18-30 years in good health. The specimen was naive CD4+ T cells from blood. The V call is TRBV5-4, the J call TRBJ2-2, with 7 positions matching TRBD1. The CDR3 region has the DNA TGTGCCAGCAGCTGGGACAGCACGAACACCGGGGAGCTGTTTTTT. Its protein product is CASSWDSTNTGELFF.